Detailed here is one T cell receptor beta chain. Antigen unknown. The source of the sample is a study of shared clonotypes between healthy human individuals. Study-wide findings and caveats: Generation of non-shared clonotypes was less probable than generation of clonotypes shared by all four donors. Naive CD4 clonotypes overlapped across a handful of donors at approximately 5.5%.

The donors were adults (healthy and HIV-negative) with no recent acute infections or vaccinations. For sorted subsets, approximately 200 ng DNA per replicate equaled around 28,000 T cell genomes. Sequencing was performed with immunoSEQ multiplex PCR; in TCRdb, only in-frame clones are kept and a portion is missing. The repertoire holds roughly 2.4 million clones, with around 95% as singletons. The source is a young man in good health. The sequenced material came from naive CD4+ T cells sorted from blood. Indicated subset: CD45RA+ positively selected.

The CDR3, as DNA: TGTGCCAGTACGACAGTCCTGAACACTGAAGCTTTCTTT. Translated, it gives CASTTVLNTEAFF. This chain links TRBV10-3 with TRBJ1-1, with D tentatively TRBD1 (5 bases). CDR3 length equals 13 residues. Trimming cost V 10 bases and J 0 bases, with 12 bases left between them. Germline V gives CDR1 ENHRY, CDR2 SYGVKD.